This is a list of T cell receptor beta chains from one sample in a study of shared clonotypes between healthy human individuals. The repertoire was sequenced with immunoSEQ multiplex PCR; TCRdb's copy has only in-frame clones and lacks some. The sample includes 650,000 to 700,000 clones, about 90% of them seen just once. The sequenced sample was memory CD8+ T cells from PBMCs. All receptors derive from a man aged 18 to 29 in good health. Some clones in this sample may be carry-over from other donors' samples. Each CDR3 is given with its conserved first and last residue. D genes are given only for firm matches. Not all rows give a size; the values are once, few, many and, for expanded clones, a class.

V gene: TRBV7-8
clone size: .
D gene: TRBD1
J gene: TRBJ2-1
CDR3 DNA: TGTGCCAGCAGCTTAGGGGTTTTGACAGGGTACTACAATGAGCAGTTCTTC
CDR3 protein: CASSLGVLTGYYNEQFF

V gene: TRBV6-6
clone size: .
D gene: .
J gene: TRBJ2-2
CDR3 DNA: TGTGCCAGCAGCCCTATAGGAGGTTATACCGGGGAGCTGTTTTTT
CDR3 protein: CASSPIGGYTGELFF

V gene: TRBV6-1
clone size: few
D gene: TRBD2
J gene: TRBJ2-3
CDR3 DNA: TGTGCCAGCAGGAGACTAGCGGGAGGGCCAGATACGCAGTATTTT
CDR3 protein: CASRRLAGGPDTQYF

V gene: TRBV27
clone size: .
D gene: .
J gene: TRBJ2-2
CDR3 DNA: TGTGCCAGCAGCCACGGAAACACCGGGGAGCTGTTTTTT
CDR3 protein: CASSHGNTGELFF

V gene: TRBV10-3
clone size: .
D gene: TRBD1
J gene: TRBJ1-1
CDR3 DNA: TGTGCCATCAGTGGTACCGGGACAGGGGGCTCCGAGGGCGAAGCTTTCTTT
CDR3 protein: CAISGTGTGGSEGEAFF

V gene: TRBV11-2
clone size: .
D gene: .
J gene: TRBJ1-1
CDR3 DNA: TGTGCCAGCAGACCACGCCTGGAGGCTGAAGCTTTCTTT
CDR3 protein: CASRPRLEAEAFF

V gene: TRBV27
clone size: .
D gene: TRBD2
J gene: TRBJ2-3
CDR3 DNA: TGTGCCACAAACCTGTGGGGGGGTAGCACAGATACGCAGTATTTT
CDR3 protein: CATNLWGGSTDTQYF

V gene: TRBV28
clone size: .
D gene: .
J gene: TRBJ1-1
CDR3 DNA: TGTGCCAGCATCGGGGGGTTCGGCACTGAAGCTTTCTTT
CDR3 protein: CASIGGFGTEAFF

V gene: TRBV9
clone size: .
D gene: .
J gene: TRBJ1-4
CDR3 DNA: TGTGCCAGCAGCGTAGAGGGGGACCGAATTAATGAAAAACTGTTTTTT
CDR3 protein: CASSVEGDRINEKLFF

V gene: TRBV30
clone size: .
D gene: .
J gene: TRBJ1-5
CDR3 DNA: TGTGCCTGGAGTGACGACCCCAGGTTTGAAGGGCAGCCCCAGCATTTT
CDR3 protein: CAWSDDPRFEGQPQHF

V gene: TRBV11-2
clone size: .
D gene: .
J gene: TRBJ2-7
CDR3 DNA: TGTGCCAGCAGCCATTCCATCCGCTCCGGGGGTCTTTCCTACGAGCAGTACTTC
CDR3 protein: CASSHSIRSGGLSYEQYF

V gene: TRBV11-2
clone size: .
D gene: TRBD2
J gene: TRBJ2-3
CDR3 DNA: TGTGCCAGCAGCCCCCGTGGAGGACTAGCGGGAGAAGATACGCAGTATTTT
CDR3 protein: CASSPRGGLAGEDTQYF

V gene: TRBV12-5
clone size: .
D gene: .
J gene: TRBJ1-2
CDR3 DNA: TGTGCTAGTGGTTTGGTTGGACCCGAGGGAACTAACTATGGCTACACCTTC
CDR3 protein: CASGLVGPEGTNYGYTF

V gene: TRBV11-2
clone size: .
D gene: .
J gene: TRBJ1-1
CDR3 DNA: TGTGCCAGCAGCTCGACCGGGACTGAAGCTTTCTTT
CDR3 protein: CASSSTGTEAFF

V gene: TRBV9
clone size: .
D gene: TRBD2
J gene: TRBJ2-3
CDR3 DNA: TGTGCCAGCAGCAAAGGAAGAGCACTAGCGTTTAGCACAGATACGCAGTATTTT
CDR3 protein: CASSKGRALAFSTDTQYF

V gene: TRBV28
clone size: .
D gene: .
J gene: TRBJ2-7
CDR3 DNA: TGTGCCAGCAGTTTATCCCGGACCGGCTACGAGCAGTACTTC
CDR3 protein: CASSLSRTGYEQYF

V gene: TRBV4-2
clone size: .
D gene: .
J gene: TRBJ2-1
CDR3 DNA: TGTGCCAGCAGCCAAGAGGGGTCCTACAATGAGCAGTTCTTC
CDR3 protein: CASSQEGSYNEQFF

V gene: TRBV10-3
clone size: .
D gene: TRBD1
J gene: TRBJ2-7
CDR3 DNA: TGTGCCATCAGAAGACCCGGACAGGGCTACGAGCAGTACTTC
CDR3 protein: CAIRRPGQGYEQYF

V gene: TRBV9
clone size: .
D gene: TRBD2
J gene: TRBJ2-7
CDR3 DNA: TGTGCCAGCAGCGCGAGCGGGAGGGCCGACGAGCAGTACTTC
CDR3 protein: CASSASGRADEQYF

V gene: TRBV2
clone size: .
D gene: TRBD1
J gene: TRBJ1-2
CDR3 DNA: TGTGCCAGCAGTGAATTGAGCGACAGGGGACTGGGCTACACCTTC
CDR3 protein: CASSELSDRGLGYTF

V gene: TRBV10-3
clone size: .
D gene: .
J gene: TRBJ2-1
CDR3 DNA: TGTGCCATCAGTGAGTCAGCAGGGGGGAAGTACAATGAGCAGTTCTTC
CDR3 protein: CAISESAGGKYNEQFF

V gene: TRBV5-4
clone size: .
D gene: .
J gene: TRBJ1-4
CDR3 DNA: TGTGCCAGCAGCCAGCAGTTAAGGAAAGTACTGTTTTTT
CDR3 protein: CASSQQLRKVLFF

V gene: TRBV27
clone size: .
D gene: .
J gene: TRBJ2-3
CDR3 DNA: TGTGCCAGCAGTTTATCTTCCGGGGGCGCGGGGACAGATACGCAGTATTTT
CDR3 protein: CASSLSSGGAGTDTQYF

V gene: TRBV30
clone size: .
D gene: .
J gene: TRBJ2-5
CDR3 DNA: TGTGCCTGGAGTATAATGGGCTCTGAGACCCAGTACTTC
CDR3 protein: CAWSIMGSETQYF

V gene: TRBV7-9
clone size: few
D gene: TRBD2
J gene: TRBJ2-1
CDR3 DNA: TGTGCCAGCAGCTTTAGCGGGGTGAACAATGAGCAGTTCTTC
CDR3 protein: CASSFSGVNNEQFF

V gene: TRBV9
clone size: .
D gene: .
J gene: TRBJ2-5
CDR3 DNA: TGTGCCAGCAGCCCTAGTGGTGTGGGAGAGACCCAGTACTTC
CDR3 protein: CASSPSGVGETQYF

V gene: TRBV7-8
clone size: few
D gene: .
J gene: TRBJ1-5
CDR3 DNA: TGTGCCAGCAGCTTAGCTGCCAACTCCAATCAGCCCCAGCATTTT
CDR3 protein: CASSLAANSNQPQHF

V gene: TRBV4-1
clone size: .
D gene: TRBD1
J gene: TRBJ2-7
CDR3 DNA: TGCGCCAGCAGCCATCGACAGGGGTACGAGCAGTACTTC
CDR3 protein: CASSHRQGYEQYF

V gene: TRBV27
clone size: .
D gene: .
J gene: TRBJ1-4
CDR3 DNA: TGTGCCAGCAGTTTCCGACGGAGCCCTAATGAAAAACTGTTTTTT
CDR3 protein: CASSFRRSPNEKLFF

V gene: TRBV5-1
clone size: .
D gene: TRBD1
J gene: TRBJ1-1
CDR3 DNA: TGCGCCAGCAGCCAGGGACAGGGGACGGATGAAGCTTTCTTT
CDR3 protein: CASSQGQGTDEAFF

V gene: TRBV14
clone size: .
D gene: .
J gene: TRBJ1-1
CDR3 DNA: TGTGCCAGCAGCCAATCTCTTACATTCAACACTGAAGCTTTCTTT
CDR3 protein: CASSQSLTFNTEAFF

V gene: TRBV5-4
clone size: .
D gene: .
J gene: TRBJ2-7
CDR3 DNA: TGTGCCAGCAGCACCCGAGAGGACAACGAGCAGTACTTC
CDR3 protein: CASSTREDNEQYF

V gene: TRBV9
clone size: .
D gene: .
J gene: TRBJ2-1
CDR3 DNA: TGTGCCAGCAGCGGGGACTTGAGCTCCTACAATGAGCAGTTCTTC
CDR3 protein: CASSGDLSSYNEQFF

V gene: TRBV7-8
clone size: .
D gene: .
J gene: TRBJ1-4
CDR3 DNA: TGTGCCAGCAGCTTAGACGGGGGGGTGGGTGAAAAACTGTTTTTT
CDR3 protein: CASSLDGGVGEKLFF

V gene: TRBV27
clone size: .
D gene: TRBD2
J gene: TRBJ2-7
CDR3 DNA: TGTGCCAGCGGTAGCCTAGCGGGAGGCGAGCAGTACTTC
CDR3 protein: CASGSLAGGEQYF

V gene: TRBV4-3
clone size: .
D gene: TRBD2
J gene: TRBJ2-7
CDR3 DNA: TGCGCCAGCAGCCCAAGAGGGGGACTAGCTGCCTACGAGCAGTACTTC
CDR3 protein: CASSPRGGLAAYEQYF

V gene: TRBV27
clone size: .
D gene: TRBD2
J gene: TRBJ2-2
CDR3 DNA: TGTGCCAGCAGTTTATCGCCCACTAGCGGACACACCGGGGAGCTGTTTTTT
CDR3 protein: CASSLSPTSGHTGELFF